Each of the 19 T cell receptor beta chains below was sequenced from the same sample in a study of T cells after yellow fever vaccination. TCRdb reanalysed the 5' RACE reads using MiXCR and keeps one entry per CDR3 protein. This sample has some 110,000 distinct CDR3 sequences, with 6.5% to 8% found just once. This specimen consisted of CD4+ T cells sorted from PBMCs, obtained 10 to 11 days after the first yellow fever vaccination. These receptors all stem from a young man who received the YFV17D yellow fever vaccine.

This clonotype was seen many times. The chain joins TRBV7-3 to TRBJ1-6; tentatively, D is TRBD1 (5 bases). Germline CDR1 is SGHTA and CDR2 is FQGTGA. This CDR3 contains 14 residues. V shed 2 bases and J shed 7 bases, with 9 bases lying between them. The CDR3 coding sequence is TGTGCCAGCAGCTTAGGGACGGAGAATTCACCCCTCCACTTT. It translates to CASSLGTENSPLHF. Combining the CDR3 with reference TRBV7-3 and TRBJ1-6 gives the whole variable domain GAGVSQTPSNKVTEKGKYVELRCDPISGHTALYWYRQSLGQGPEFLIYFQGTGAADDSGLPNDRFFAVRPEGSVSTLKIQRTERGDSAVYLCASSLGTENSPLHFGNGTRLTVT.

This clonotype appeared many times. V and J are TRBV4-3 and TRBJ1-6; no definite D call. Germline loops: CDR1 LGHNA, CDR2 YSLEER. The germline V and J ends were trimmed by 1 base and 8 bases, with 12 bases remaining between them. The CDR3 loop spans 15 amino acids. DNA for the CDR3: TGCGCCAGCAGCCAAGTGGAGTATGCCTATTCACCCCTCCACTTT. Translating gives CASSQVEYAYSPLHF.

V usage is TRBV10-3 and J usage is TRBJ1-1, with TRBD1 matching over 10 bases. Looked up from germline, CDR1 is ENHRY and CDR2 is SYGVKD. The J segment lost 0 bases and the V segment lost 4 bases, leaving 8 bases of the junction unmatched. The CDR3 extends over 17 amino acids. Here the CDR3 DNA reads TGTGCCATCAGTGGGGGACAGGGGAAGGGGCTGAACACTGAAGCTTTCTTT. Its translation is CAISGGQGKGLNTEAFF.

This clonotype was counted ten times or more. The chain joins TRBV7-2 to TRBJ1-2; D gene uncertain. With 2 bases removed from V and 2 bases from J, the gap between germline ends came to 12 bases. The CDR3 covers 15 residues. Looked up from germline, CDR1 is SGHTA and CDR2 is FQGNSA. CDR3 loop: CASSLFRQDNYGYTF. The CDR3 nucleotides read TGTGCCAGCAGCTTATTTCGTCAGGACAACTATGGCTACACCTTC.

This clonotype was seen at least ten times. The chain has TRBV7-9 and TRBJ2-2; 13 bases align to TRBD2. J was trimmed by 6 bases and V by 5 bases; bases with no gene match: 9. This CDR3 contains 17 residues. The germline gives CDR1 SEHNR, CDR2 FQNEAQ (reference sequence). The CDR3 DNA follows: TGTGCCAGCAGCCCCCCCACTAGCGGGGGGGCCCCCGGGGAGCTGTTTTTT. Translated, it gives CASSPPTSGGAPGELFF. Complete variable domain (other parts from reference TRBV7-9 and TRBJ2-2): DTGVSQNPRHKITKRGQNVTFRCDPISEHNRLYWYRQTLGQGPEFLTYFQNEAQLEKSRLLSDRFSAERPKGSFSTLEIQRTEQGDSAMYLCASSPPTSGGAPGELFFGEGSRLTVL.

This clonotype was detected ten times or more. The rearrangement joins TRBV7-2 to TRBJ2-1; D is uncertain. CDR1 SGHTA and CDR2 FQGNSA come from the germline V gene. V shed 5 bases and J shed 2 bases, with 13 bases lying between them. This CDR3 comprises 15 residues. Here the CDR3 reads CASSPGPNTYNEQFF. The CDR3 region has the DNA TGTGCCAGCAGCCCCGGGCCCAACACCTACAATGAGCAGTTCTTC.

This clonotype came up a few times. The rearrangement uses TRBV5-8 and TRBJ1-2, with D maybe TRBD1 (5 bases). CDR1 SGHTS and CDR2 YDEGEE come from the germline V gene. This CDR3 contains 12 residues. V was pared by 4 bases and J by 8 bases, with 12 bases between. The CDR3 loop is CASSPRRGGYTF. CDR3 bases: TGTGCCAGCAGCCCTCGGCGGGGCGGCTACACCTTC.

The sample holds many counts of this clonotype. Here the CDR3 reads CASSLSSAFGVSPLHF. The CDR3 DNA reads as TGCGCCAGCAGCTTGTCGTCAGCCTTTGGGGTTTCACCCCTCCACTTT. This chain links TRBV5-1 with TRBJ1-6; D remains unclear. The CDR3 runs to 16 residues. Per the germline V gene, CDR1 is SGHRS and CDR2 is YFSETQ. Between the trimmed V and J ends, which lost 1 base and 9 bases, there was a span of 17 bases.

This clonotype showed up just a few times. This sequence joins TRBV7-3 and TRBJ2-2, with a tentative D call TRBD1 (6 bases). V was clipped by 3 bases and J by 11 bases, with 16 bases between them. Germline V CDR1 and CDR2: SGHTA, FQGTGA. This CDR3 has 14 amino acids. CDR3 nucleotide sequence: TGTGCCAGCAGCTTCTATTACGGGACACCTGAGCTGTTTTTT. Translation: CASSFYYGTPELFF.

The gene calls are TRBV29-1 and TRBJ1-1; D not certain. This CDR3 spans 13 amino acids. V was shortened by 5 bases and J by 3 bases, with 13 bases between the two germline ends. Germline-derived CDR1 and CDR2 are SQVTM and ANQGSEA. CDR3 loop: CSVFRVGDTEAFF. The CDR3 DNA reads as TGCAGCGTTTTCCGGGTTGGGGACACTGAAGCTTTCTTT. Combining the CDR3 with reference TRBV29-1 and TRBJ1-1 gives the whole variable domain SAVISQKPSRDICQRGTSLTIQCQVDSQVTMMFWYRQQPGQSLTLIATANQGSEATYESGFVIDKFPISRPNLTFSTLTVSNMSPEDSSIYLCSVFRVGDTEAFFGQGTRLTVV.

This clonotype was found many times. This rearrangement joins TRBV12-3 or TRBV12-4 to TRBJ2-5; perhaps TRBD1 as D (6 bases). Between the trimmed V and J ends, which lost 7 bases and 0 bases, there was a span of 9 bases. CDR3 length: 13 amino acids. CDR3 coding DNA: TGTGCCAGCAATACAGGGAACCAAGAGACCCAGTACTTC. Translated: CASNTGNQETQYF.

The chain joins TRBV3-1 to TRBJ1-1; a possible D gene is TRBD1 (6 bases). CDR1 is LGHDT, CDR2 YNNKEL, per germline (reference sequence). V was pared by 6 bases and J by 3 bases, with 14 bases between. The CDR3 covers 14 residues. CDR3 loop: CASRPQGWDTEAFF. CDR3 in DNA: TGTGCCAGCAGACCACAGGGTTGGGACACTGAAGCTTTCTTT.

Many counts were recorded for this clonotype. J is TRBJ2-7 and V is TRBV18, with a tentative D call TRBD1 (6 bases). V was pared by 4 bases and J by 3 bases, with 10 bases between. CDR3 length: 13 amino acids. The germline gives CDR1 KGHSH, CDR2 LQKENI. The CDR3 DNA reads TGTGCCAGCTCACAGAGGACAGACTACGAGCAGTACTTC. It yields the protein CASSQRTDYEQYF.

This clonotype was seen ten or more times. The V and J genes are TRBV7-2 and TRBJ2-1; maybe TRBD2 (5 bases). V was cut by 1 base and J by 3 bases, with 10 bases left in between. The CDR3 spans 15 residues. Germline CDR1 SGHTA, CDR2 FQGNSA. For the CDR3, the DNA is TGTGCCAGCAGCTTAGTCAGCGGAGTCTACAATGAGCAGTTCTTC. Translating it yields CASSLVSGVYNEQFF.

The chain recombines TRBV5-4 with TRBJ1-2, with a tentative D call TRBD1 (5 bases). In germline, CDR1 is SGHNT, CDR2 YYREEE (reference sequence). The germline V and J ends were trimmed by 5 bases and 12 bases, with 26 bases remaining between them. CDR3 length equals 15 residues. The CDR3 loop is CASRLITGTPAGDTF. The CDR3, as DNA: TGTGCCAGCAGACTGATTACCGGGACGCCTGCCGGTGACACCTTC. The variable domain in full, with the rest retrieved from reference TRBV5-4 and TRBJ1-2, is ETGVTQSPTHLIKTRGQQVTLRCSSQSGHNTVSWYQQALGQGPQFIFQYYREEENGRGNFPPRFSGLQFPNYSSELNVNALELDDSALYLCASRLITGTPAGDTFGSGTRLTVV.

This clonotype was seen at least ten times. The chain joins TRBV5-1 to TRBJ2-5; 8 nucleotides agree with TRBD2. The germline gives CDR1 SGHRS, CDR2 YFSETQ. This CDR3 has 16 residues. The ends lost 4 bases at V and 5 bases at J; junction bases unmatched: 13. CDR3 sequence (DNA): TGCGCCAGCAGCCCCCCGACCGGGGGGGCCTGGGAGACCCAGTACTTC. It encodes CASSPPTGGAWETQYF.

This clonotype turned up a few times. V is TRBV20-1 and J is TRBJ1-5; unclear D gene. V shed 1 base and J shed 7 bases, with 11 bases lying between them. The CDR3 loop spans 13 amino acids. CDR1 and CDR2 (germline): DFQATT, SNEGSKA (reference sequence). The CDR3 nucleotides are TGCAGTGCTAGAGGGCCCGTGCGGCAGCCCCAGCATTTT. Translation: CSARGPVRQPQHF.

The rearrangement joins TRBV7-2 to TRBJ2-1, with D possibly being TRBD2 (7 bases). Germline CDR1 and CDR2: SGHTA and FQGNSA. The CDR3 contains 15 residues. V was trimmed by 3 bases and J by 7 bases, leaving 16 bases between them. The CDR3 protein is CASSFWGGHGNEQFF. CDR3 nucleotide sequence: TGTGCCAGCAGCTTTTGGGGGGGCCACGGTAATGAGCAGTTCTTC.

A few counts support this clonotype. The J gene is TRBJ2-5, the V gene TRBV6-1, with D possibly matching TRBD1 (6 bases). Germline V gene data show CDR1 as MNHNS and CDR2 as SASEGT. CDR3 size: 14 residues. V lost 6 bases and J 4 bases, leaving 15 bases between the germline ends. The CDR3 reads CASRWGLSRETQYF. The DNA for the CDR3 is TGTGCCAGCAGATGGGGGCTGTCAAGAGAGACCCAGTACTTC.